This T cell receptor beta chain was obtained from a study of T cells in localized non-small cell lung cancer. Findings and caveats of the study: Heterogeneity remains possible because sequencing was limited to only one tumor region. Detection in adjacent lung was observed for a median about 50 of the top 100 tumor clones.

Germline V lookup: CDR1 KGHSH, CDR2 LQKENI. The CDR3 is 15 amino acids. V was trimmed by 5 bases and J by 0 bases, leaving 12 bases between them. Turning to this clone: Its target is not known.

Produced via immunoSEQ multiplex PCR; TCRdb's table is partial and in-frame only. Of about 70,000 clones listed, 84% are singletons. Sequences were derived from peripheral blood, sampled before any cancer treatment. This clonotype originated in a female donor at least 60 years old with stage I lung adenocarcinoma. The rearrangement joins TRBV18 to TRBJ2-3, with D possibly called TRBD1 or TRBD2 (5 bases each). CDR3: CASSYGGASTDTQYF. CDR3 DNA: TGTGCCAGCTCATATGGGGGTGCTAGCACAGATACGCAGTATTTT.